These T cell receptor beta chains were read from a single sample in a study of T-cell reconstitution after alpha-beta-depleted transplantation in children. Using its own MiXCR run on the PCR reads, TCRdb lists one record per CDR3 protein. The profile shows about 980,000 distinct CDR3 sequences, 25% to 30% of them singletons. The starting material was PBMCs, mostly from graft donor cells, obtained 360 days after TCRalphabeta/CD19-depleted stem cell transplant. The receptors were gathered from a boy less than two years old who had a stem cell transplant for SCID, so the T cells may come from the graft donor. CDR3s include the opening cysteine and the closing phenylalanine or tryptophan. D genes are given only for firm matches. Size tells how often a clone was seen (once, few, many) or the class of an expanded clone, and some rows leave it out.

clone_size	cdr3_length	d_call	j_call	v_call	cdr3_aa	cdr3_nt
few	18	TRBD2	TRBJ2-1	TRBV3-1	CASSPRLAGASSYNEQFF	TGTGCCAGCAGCCCCAGACTAGCGGGGGCGTCCTCCTACAATGAGCAGTTCTTC
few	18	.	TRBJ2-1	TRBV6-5	CASSYGSVEHSEQDEQFF	TGTGCCAGCAGTTACGGGTCAGTCGAACACTCCGAACAGGATGAGCAGTTCTTC
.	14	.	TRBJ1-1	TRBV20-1	CSATNRRPNTEAFF	TGCAGTGCTACAAACAGGCGTCCGAACACTGAAGCTTTCTTT
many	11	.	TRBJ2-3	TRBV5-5	CASTRTDTQYF	TGTGCCAGCACCCGCACAGATACGCAGTATTTT
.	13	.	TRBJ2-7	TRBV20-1	CSARASQGEPMYF	TGCAGTGCTAGAGCCTCACAGGGCGAACCAATGTACTTC
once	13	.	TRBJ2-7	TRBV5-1	CASSSQPSYEQYF	TGCGCCAGCTCCTCCCAGCCTTCCTACGAGCAGTACTTC
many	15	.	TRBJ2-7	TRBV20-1	CSARAPWGRSYEQYF	TGCAGTGCTAGAGCTCCATGGGGCCGCTCCTACGAGCAGTACTTC
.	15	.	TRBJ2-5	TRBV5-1	CASSLAPQDQETQYF	TGCGCCAGCAGCTTGGCCCCACAGGACCAAGAGACCCAGTACTTC
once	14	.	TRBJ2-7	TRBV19	CASSIVRGGYEQYF	TGTGCCAGTAGTATAGTCAGGGGAGGCTACGAGCAGTACTTC
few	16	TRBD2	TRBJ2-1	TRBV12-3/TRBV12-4	CASSLMTSGGAAEQFF	TGTGCCAGCAGTTTAATGACTAGCGGGGGGGCCGCTGAGCAGTTCTTC
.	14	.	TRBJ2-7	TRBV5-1	CASSSGGYNYEQYF	TGCGCCAGCAGCAGTGGGGGGTACAACTACGAGCAGTACTTC
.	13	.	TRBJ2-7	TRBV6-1	CASRPTFSYEQYF	TGTGCCAGCAGGCCGACTTTCTCCTACGAGCAGTACTTC
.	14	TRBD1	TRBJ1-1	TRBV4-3	CASSQEGRDRQAFF	TGCGCCAGCAGCCAAGAAGGTCGGGACAGGCAAGCTTTCTTT
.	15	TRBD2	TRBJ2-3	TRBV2	CASRAGTRYTDTQYF	TGTGCCAGCAGGGCAGGGACTAGGTACACAGATACGCAGTATTTT
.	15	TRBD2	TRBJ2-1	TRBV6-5	CASSLLAGGWHEQFF	TGTGCCAGCAGTCTACTAGCGGGGGGGTGGCATGAGCAGTTCTTC
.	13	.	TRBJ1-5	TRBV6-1	CASSRGRGQPQHF	TGTGCCAGCAGCCGCGGGCGGGGTCAGCCCCAGCATTTT
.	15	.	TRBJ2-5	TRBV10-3	CAISEVGPAEETQYF	TGTGCCATCAGTGAGGTTGGGCCAGCCGAAGAGACCCAGTACTTC
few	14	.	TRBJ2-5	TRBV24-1	CATQRGVGQETQYF	TGTGCCACCCAACGAGGGGTTGGGCAAGAGACCCAGTACTTC
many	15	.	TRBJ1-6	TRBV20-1	CSARGLGLYNSPLHF	TGCAGTGCTAGAGGTTTGGGCCTCTATAATTCACCCCTCCACTTT
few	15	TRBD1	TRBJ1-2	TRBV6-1	CASSGGQWRLDGYTF	TGTGCCAGCAGTGGGGGACAGTGGCGATTGGATGGCTACACCTTC
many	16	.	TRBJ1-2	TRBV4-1	CASSQETYLQFYGYTF	TGCGCCAGCAGCCAAGAAACGTATCTTCAGTTCTATGGCTACACCTTC
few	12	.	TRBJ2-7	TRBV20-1	CSAGTEPYEQYF	TGCAGTGCTGGGACGGAGCCCTACGAGCAGTACTTC
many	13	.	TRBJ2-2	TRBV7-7	CASSFSRSGELFF	TGTGCCAGCAGCTTTTCGAGGTCCGGGGAGCTGTTTTTT
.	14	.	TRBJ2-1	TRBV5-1	CASSLGPPGNEQFF	TGCGCCAGCAGCTTAGGCCCCCCAGGAAATGAGCAGTTCTTC
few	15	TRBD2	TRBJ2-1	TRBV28	CASGAPSGGVFEQFF	TGTGCCAGCGGTGCCCCTAGCGGGGGGGTATTTGAGCAGTTCTTC
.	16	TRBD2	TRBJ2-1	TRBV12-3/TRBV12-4	CASSPMKRGVHNEQFF	TGTGCCAGCAGCCCAATGAAGCGGGGGGTGCACAATGAGCAGTTCTTC
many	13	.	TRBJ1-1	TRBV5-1	CASSFRPNTEAFF	TGTGCCAGCAGCTTCAGGCCAAACACTGAAGCTTTCTTT
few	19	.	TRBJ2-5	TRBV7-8	CASSLVPTMGGARQETQYF	TGTGCCAGCAGCTTGGTGCCCACGATGGGGGGGGCGAGGCAAGAGACCCAGTACTTC
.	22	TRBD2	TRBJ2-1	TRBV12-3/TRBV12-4	CASSLVASGGILKRYSYNEQFF	TGTGCCAGCAGTTTGGTGGCAAGCGGGGGAATTTTAAAGCGCTACTCCTACAATGAGCAGTTCTTC
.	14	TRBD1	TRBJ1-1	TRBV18	CASGTGQYYTEAFF	TGTGCCAGCGGGACGGGACAGTATTACACTGAAGCTTTCTTT
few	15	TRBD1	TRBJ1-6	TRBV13	CASRVTGEISSPLHF	TGTGCCAGCAGGGTCACAGGGGAAATAAGTTCACCCCTCCACTTT
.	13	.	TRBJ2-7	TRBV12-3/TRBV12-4	CASSFKLPMEQYF	TGTGCCAGCAGTTTTAAACTCCCCATGGAGCAGTACTTC
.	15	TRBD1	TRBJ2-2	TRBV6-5	CASSWALDRTGELFF	TGTGCCAGCAGTTGGGCCCTGGACAGGACCGGGGAGCTGTTTTTT
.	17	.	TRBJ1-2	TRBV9	CASSVDPLSDERLGYTF	TGTGCCAGCAGCGTAGACCCGCTCTCGGACGAGCGTTTAGGCTACACCTTC
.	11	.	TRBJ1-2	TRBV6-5	CASSSTGDYTF	TGTGCCAGCAGTTCTACAGGTGACTACACCTTC
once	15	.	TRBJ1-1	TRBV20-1	CSARGGRHMNTEAFF	TGCAGTGCTAGAGGGGGACGTCACATGAACACTGAAGCTTTCTTT